This record concerns one TCR beta chain sequence. Its antigen has not been determined. The input lacks base qualities; no much larger clone sits a single base away. The data stem from a study of blood T cell repertoires in COVID-19 (TCRdb year 2020). Background on the whole study: Samples from collaborators originated in the United States, Italy and Spain and spanned both the acute and convalescent phases of COVID-19. The material from the prospective study consisted of cDNA or gDNA derived from T cells, B-cell-depleted T cells, or PBMCs. Subjects who had been exposed to COVID-19, were actively infected with it, or had recovered from it provided the deeply sampled blood TCRbeta repertoires that made up the dataset. A freely available public database, intended as a resource for researchers studying the immune response to SARS-CoV-2, is where the repertoires were released. Samples came from the ongoing ImmuneRACE study (first 160 participants) plus 1,254 subjects from 6 global collaborators. A de-identified subject ID, COVID-19 status, age in years and sex were almost always included in the sample metadata. Where available, HLA class I and class II types were taken from metadata supplied by the sample provider and were not determined by assay-based typing.

Collaborating institutions collected whole blood in K2EDTA tubes following their own protocols. For TCRbeta analysis, collaborators shipped samples in one of three forms: frozen whole blood, isolated PBMCs, or DNA extracted from either of those sample types. TCRbeta CDR3 regions were amplified from genomic DNA using the immunoSEQ Assay, a bias-controlled multiplex PCR. The study's own analysis went as follows. Nucleated cell counts per sample were estimated from amplification of reference gene primers within the assay. Sequence reads were collapsed and filtered to measure the absolute abundance of every unique TCRbeta CDR3 rearrangement. For each sample, productive Simpson clonality was calculated as the square root of Simpson's diversity index across productive rearrangements. TCRdb took this table from immuneACCESS and kept in-frame rearrangements with V and J called. Such tables lack part of the clones; where checked against another copy, unresolved V genes explain under half of the gap, and the rest is unexplained. The V and J calls and the clone size are those of that table, but D and trimming were determined from the DNA. The sample table shows 90,000 or so clones, and about 70% are seen once. Of the sample, approximately 23% is held by the ten largest clones.

Here is what the overall study found, with its caveats: Clinical and demographic metadata were provided uncurated, with the amount varying by source and participant.

Sequenced sample: peripheral blood. The source is a woman aged 60-70 years in a cohort sampled during active or convalescent COVID-19.

CDR3 region: CASSDQRGGQDEQFF. The sequence in DNA is TGTGCCAGCAGTGACCAGCGGGGGGGCCAGGATGAGCAGTTCTTC. This chain joins TRBV2 to TRBJ2-1, with 10 central nucleotides matching TRBD2. The germline V gene yields SNHLY for CDR1 and FYNNEI for CDR2. Taken from cysteine to phenylalanine, the CDR3 has 15 residues. The only DNA kept is the CDR3, 45 bases in frame from the first base. V trim: 3 bases; J trim: 8 bases; unmatched bases: 7.